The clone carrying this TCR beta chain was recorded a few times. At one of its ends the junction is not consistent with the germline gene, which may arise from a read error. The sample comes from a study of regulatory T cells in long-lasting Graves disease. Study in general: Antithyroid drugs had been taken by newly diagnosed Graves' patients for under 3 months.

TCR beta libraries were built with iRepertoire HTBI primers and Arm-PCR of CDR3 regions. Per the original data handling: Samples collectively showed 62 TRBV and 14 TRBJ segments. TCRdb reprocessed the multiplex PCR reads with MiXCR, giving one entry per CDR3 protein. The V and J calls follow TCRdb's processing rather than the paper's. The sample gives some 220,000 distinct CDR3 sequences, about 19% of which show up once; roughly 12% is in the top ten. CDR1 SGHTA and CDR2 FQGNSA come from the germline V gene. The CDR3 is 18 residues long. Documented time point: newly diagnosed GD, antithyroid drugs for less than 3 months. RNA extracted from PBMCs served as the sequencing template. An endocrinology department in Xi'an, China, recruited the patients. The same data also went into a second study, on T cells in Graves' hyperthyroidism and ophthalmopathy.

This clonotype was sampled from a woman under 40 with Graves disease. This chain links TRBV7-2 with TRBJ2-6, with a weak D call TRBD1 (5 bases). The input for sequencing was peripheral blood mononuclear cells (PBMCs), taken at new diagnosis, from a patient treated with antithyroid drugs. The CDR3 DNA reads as TGTGCCAGCAGCTTAGCGTGGAGCCTCAGCCCTGGGGCCAACGCCCTGACTTTC. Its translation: CASSLAWSLSPGANALTF. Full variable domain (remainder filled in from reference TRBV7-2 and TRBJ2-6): GAGVSQSPSNKVTEKGKDVELRCDPISGHTALYWYRQSLGQGLEFLIYFQGNSAPDKSGLPSDRFSAERTGGSVSTLTIQRTQQEDSAVYLCASSLAWSLSPGANALTFGAGSRLTVL.